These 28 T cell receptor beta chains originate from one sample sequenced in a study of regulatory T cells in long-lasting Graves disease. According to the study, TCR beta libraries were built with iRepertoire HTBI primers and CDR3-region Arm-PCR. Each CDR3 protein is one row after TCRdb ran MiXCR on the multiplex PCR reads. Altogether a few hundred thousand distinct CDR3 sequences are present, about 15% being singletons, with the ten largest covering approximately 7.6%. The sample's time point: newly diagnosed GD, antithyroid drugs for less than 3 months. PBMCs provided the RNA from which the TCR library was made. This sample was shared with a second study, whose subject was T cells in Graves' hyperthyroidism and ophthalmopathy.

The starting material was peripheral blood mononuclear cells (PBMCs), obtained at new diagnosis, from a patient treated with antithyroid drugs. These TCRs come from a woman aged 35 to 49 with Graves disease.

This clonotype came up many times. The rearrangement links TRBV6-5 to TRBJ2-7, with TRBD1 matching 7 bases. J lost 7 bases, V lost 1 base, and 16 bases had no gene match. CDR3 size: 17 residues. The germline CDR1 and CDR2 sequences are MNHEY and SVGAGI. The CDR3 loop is CASSYFGGTAVVSEQYF. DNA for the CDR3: TGTGCCAGCAGTTACTTTGGTGGGACAGCCGTGGTTTCGGAGCAGTACTTC.

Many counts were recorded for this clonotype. CDR3 coding DNA: TGTGCCAGCAGCTTGGTCTACAGCTCTGGAAACACCATATATTTT. Translated, it gives CASSLVYSSGNTIYF. V is TRBV7-9 and J is TRBJ1-3, with D hard to call. Germline V gene lookup returns CDR1 SEHNR and CDR2 FQNEAQ (reference sequence). Trimming took off 3 bases at V and 0 bases at J, with 9 bases between the two ends. This CDR3 spans 15 amino acids.

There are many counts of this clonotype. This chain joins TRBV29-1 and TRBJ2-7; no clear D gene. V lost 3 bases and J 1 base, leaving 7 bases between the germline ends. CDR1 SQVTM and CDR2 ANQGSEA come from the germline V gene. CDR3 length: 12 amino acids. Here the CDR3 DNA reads TGCAGCGTTGAGATGGCTTCCTACGAGCAGTACTTC. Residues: CSVEMASYEQYF.

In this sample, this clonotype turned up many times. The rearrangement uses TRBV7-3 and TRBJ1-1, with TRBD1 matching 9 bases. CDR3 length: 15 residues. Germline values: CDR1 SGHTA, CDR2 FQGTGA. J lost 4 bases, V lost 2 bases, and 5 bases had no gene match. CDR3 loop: CASSLEGQGGTEAFF. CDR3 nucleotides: TGTGCCAGCAGCTTAGAGGGACAGGGAGGCACTGAAGCTTTCTTT.

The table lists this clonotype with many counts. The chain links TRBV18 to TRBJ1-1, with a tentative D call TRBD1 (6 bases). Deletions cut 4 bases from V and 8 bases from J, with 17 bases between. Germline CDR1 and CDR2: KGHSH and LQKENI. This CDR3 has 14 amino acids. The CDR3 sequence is CASSLAQTQGEAFF. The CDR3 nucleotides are TGTGCCAGCTCACTAGCCCAAACTCAGGGGGAAGCTTTCTTT.

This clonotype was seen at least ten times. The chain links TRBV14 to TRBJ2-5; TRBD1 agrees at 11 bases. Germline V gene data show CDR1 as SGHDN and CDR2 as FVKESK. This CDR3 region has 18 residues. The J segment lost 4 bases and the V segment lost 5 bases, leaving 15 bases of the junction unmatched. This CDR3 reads CASSSMLTDRGPVETQYF. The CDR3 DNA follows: TGTGCCAGCAGCTCGATGTTGACGGACAGGGGGCCGGTAGAGACCCAGTACTTC.

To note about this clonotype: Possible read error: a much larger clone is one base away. The CDR3 nucleotides are TGTGCCAGCAGCATAATCGGGACTAGCGACAATGAGCAGTACTTC. Its protein is CASSIIGTSDNEQYF. The V and J genes are TRBV11-3 and TRBJ2-7, with 10 bases aligning to TRBD2. The CDR3 is 15 residues long. Per germline, CDR1 SGHNT and CDR2 YENEEA. The V gene end was trimmed by 5 bases and the J gene end by 7 bases; junction bases not matched to a gene: 11. Full variable domain (outside the CDR3, taken from reference TRBV11-3 and TRBJ2-7): EAGVVQSPRYKIIEKKQPVAFWCNPISGHNTLYWYLQNLGQGPELLIRYENEEAVDDSQLPKDRFSAERLKGVDSTLKIQPAELGDSAVYLCASSIIGTSDNEQYFGPGTRLTVT.

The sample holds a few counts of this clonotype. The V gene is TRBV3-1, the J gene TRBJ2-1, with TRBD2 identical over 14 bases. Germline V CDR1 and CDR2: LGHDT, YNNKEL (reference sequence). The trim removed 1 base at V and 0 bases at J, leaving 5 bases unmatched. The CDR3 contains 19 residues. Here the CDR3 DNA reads TGTGCCAGCAGCCAAGTTCGGACTAGCGGGAGGCCCTCCTACAATGAGCAGTTCTTC. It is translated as CASSQVRTSGRPSYNEQFF.

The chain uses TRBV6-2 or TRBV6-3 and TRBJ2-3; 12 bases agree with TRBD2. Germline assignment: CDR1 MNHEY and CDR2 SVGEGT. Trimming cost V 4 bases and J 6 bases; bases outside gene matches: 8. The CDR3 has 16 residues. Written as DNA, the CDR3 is TGTGCCAGCAGTTTGGTACTAGCGGGAGGCCGGGATACGCAGTATTTT. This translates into CASSLVLAGGRDTQYF.

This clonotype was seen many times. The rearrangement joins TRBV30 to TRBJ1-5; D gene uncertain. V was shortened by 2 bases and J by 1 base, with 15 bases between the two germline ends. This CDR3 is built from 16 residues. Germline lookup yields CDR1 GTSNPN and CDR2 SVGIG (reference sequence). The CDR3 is CAWSPSTTKSNQPQHF. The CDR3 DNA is TGTGCCTGGAGTCCCTCAACCACCAAGAGCAATCAGCCCCAGCATTTT.

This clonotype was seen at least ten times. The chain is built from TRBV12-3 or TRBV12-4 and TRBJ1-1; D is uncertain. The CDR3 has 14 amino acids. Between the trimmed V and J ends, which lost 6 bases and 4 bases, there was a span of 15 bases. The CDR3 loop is CASRLTRKATEAFF. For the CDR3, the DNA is TGTGCCAGCAGGCTTACGAGGAAGGCCACTGAAGCTTTCTTT.

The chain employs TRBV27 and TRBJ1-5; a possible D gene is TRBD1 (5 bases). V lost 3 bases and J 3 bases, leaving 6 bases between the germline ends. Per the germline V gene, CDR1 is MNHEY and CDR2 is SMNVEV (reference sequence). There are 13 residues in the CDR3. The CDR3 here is CASSFGANQPQHF. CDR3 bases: TGTGCCAGCAGTTTTGGGGCCAATCAGCCCCAGCATTTT.

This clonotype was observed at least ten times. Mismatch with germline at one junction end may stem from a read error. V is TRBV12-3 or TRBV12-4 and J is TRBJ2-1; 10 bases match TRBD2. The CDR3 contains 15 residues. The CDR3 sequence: CASSLAGVSYNEQFF. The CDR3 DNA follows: TGTGCCAGCAGTCTAGCGGGAGTATCCTACAATGAGCAGTTCTTC.

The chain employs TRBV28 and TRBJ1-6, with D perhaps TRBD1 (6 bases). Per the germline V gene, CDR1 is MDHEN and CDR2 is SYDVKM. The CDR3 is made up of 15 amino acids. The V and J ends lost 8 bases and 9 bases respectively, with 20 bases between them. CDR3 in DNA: TGTGCCAGCCTCCGGGAGGGAGGGGGAATTTCACCCCTCCACTTT. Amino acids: CASLREGGGISPLHF.

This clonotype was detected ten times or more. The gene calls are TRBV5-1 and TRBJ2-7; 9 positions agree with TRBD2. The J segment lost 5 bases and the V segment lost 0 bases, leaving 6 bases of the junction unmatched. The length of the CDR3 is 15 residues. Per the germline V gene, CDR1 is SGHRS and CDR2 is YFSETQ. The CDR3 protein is CASSLEASGIHEQYF. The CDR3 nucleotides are TGCGCCAGCAGCTTGGAAGCTAGCGGGATCCACGAGCAGTACTTC.

The CDR3 spells CASSASWTSGSSDTQYF. CDR3 DNA sequence: TGTGCCAGCAGTGCTAGCTGGACTAGCGGGAGTTCAGATACGCAGTATTTT. This sequence joins TRBV2 and TRBJ2-3, with TRBD2 identical over 13 bases. V lost 4 bases and J lost 4; bases outside the gene matches: 8. Germline V gene lookup returns CDR1 SNHLY and CDR2 FYNNEI. This CDR3 has 17 residues.

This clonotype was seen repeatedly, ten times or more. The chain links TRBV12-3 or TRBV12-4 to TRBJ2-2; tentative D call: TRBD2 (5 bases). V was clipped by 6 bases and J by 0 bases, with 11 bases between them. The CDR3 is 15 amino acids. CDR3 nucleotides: TGTGCCAGCAGACCGAAGAGGGCGAACACCGGGGAGCTGTTTTTT. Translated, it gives CASRPKRANTGELFF.

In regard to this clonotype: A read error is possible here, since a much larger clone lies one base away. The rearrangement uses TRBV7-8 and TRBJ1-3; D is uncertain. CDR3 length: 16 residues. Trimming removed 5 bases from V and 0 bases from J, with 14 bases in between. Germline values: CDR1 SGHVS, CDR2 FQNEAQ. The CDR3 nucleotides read TGTGCCAGCAGCGCCCTAAGGGTCCTCTCTGGAAACACCATATATTTT. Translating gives CASSALRVLSGNTIYF.

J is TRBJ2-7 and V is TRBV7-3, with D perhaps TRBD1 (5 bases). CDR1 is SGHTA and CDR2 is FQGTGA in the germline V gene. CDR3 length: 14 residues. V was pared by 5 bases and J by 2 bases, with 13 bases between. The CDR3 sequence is CASSPGARPYEQYF. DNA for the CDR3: TGTGCCAGCAGCCCTGGGGCGCGCCCCTACGAGCAGTACTTC.

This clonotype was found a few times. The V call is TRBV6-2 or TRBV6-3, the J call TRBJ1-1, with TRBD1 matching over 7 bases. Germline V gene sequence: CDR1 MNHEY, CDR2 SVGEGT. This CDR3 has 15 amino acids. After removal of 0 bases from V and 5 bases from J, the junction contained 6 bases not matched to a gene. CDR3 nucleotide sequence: TGTGCCAGCAGTTACTCTCTGACAGGGCATACTGAAGCTTTCTTT. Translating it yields CASSYSLTGHTEAFF.

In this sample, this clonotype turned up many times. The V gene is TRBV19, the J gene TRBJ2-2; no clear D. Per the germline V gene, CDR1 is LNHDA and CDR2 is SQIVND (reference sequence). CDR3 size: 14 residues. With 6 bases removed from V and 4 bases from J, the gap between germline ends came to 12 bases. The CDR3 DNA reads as TGTGCCAGTAGGAGGAACACGCCCACCGGGGAGCTGTTTTTT. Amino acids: CASRRNTPTGELFF. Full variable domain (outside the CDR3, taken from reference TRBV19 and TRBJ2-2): DGGITQSPKYLFRKEGQNVTLSCEQNLNHDAMYWYRQDPGQGLRLIYYSQIVNDFQKGDIAEGYSVSREKKESFPLTVTSAQKNPTAFYLCASRRNTPTGELFFGEGSRLTVL.

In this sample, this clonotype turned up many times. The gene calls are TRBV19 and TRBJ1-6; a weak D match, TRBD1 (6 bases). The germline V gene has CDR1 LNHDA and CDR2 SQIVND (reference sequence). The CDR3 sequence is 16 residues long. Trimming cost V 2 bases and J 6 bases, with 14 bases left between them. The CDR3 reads CASSISGGAFNSPLHF. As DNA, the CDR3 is TGTGCCAGTAGTATAAGTGGGGGGGCGTTTAATTCACCCCTCCACTTT.

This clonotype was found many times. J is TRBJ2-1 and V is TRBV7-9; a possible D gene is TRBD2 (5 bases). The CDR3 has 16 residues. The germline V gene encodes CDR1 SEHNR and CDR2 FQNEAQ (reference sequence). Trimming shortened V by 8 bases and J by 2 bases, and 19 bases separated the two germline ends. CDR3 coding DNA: TGTGCCAGCGAGCCTCGGGGATACCCCGCCTACAATGAGCAGTTCTTC. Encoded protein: CASEPRGYPAYNEQFF. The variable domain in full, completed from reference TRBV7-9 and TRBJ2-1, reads DTGVSQNPRHKITKRGQNVTFRCDPISEHNRLYWYRQTLGQGPEFLTYFQNEAQLEKSRLLSDRFSAERPKGSFSTLEIQRTEQGDSAMYLCASEPRGYPAYNEQFFGPGTRLTVL.

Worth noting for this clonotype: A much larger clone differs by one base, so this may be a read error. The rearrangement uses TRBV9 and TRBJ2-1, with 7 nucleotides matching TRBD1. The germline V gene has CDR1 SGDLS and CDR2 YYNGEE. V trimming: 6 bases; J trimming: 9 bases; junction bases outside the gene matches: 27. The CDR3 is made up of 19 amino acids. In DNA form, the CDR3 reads TGTGCCAGCAACGTGATCAGACAGGGACCATCAGGGTTGGTGGGTGAGCAGTTCTTC. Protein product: CASNVIRQGPSGLVGEQFF.

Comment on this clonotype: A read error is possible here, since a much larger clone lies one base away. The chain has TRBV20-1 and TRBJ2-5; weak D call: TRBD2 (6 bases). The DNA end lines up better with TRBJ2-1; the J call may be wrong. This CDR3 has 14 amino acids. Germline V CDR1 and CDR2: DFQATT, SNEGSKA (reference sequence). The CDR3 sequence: CSASVTRGDNEQFF. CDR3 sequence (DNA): TGCAGTGCTAGTGTTACGCGGGGAGACAATGAGCAGTTCTTC.

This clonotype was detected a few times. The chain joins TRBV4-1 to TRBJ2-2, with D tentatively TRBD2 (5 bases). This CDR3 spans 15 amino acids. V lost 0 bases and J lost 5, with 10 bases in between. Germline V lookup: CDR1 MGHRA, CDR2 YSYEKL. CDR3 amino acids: CASSQEGPGTGELFF. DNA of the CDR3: TGCGCCAGCAGCCAAGAAGGGCCGGGGACCGGGGAGCTGTTTTTT.

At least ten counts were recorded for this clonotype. CDR3 in amino acids: CAWSAYRSSYNSPLHF. In nucleotides, the CDR3 is TGTGCCTGGAGTGCATACAGGAGCTCCTATAATTCACCCCTCCACTTT. The chain joins TRBV30 to TRBJ1-6; D perhaps matches TRBD1 (5 bases). Germline V gene lookup returns CDR1 GTSNPN and CDR2 SVGIG (reference sequence). CDR3 length: 16 amino acids. V was shortened by 1 base and J by 0 bases, with 10 bases between the two germline ends.

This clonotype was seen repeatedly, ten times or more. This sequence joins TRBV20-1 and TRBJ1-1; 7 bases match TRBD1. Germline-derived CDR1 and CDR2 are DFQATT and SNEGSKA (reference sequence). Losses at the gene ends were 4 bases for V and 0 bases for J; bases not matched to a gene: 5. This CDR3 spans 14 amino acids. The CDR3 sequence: CSAILDRVNTEAFF. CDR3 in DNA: TGCAGTGCTATCCTAGACAGGGTGAACACTGAAGCTTTCTTT.